The 9 T cell receptor beta chains in this list originate from one sample, sequenced in a study of T cell repertoires in cytomegalovirus infection. TCRdb used MiXCR to reprocess the reads, holding one entry per CDR3 protein. The table lists some 500,000 distinct CDR3 sequences, 40% of them singletons. What these receptors recognize is not known. Sequencing used cultured PBMCs, obtained from culture after CMV antigen stimulation. The receptors were gathered from a human donor in good health (CMV status not recorded). Some clones in this sample may be carry-over from other donors' samples.

This clonotype was found a few times. V usage is TRBV4-3 and J usage is TRBJ2-3, with D unresolved. CDR1 is LGHNA and CDR2 is YSLEER in the germline V gene. V was cut by 0 bases and J by 0 bases, with 7 bases left in between. CDR3 length: 15 amino acids. The DNA of the CDR3 is TGCGCCAGCAGCCAAGATTCCGGAAGCACAGATACGCAGTATTTT. Residues: CASSQDSGSTDTQYF.

The chain combines TRBV29-1 with TRBJ1-3, with 8 positions matching TRBD1. V shed 6 bases, J shed 4 bases, and the junction held 5 bases outside the gene matches. Germline V gene data show CDR1 as SQVTM and CDR2 as ANQGSEA. The CDR3 consists of 13 residues. The CDR3, as DNA: TGCAGCGTCGCCTGGGACAGGGGAAACACCATATATTTT. Translating gives CSVAWDRGNTIYF.

This clonotype was picked up one time. This chain links TRBV6-5 with TRBJ2-4; D may be TRBD2 (6 bases). The CDR3 runs 16 residues. Germline V gene sequence: CDR1 MNHEY, CDR2 SVGAGI. Trimming stripped 6 bases from V and 0 bases from J, with 15 bases between. CDR3 bases: TGTGCCAGCAGGCCCACGGGGGTAATAGCCAAAAACATTCAGTACTTC. This codes for CASRPTGVIAKNIQYF.

V gene TRBV7-9 combines with J gene TRBJ2-3; 8 positions match TRBD2. V lost 7 bases to trimming and J lost 4 bases; unmatched junction nucleotides: 7. CDR3 size: 14 residues. CDR1 is SEHNR and CDR2 is FQNEAQ in the germline V gene (reference sequence). This CDR3 reads CASNRGGPADTQYF. DNA for the CDR3: TGTGCCAGCAACCGGGGGGGCCCGGCAGATACGCAGTATTTT.

The chain employs TRBV7-8 and TRBJ1-1; D gene ambiguous. CDR1 is SGHVS, CDR2 FQNEAQ, per germline. V was shortened by 2 bases and J by 5 bases, with 15 bases between the two germline ends. CDR3 length: 15 residues. CDR3 nucleotide sequence: TGTGCCAGCAGCTTACAACGGGTACATGGTACTGAAGCTTTCTTT. Translating gives CASSLQRVHGTEAFF. Together with reference TRBV7-8 and TRBJ1-1, the CDR3 gives the full variable domain: GAGVSQSPRYKVAKRGQDVALRCDPISGHVSLFWYQQALGQGPEFLTYFQNEAQLDKSGLPSDRFFAERPEGSVSTLKIQRTQQEDSAVYLCASSLQRVHGTEAFFGQGTRLTVV.

The chain recombines TRBV10-3 with TRBJ1-5; a possible D gene is TRBD1 (5 bases). V shed 6 bases and J shed 2 bases, with 11 bases lying between them. Looked up from germline, CDR1 is ENHRY and CDR2 is SYGVKD. This CDR3 contains 14 residues. The CDR3 nucleotides are TGTGCCATCAGCCGAGACAGAGGCAATCAGCCCCAGCATTTT. Translation gives CAISRDRGNQPQHF.

The genes are TRBV5-4 and TRBJ2-1; D remains unclear. Looked up from germline, CDR1 is SGHNT and CDR2 is YYREEE (reference sequence). CDR3 size: 15 residues. V dropped 5 bases and J dropped 9 bases, with 21 bases sitting between them. DNA for the CDR3: TGTGCCAGCAGGGTAGCTAACAAAGATATCGGTGAGCAGTTCTTC. Translating it yields CASRVANKDIGEQFF.

The chain couples TRBV10-3 to TRBJ2-7; 7 bases line up with TRBD2. This CDR3 contains 16 residues. The germline V gene encodes CDR1 ENHRY and CDR2 SYGVKD. Germline trimming cut 6 bases from V and 0 bases from J; bases unmatched to any gene: 11. CDR3 sequence (DNA): TGTGCCATCAGCGCTGGGGGGGGAGGCACCTCCTACGAGCAGTACTTC. Amino acids: CAISAGGGGTSYEQYF.

This clonotype showed up many times. The chain couples TRBV7-2 to TRBJ2-1; 11 nucleotides align to TRBD2. There are 16 residues in the CDR3. The germline V gene encodes CDR1 SGHTA and CDR2 FQGNSA. V dropped 5 bases and J dropped 3; count of bases not matched to a gene: 6. CDR3 sequence: CASSILLAGGYNEQFF. CDR3 nucleotide sequence: TGTGCCAGCAGCATCCTCCTAGCGGGGGGCTACAATGAGCAGTTCTTC.